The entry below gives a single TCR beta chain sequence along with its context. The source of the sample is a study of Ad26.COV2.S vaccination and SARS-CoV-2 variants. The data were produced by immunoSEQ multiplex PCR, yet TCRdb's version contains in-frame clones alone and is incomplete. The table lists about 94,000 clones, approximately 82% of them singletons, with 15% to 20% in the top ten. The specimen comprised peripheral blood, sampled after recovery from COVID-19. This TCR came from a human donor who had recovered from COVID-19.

The CDR3 DNA follows: TGTGCCAGCGTCGGTCTAGCGGGGTACAATGAGCAGTTCTTC. It yields the protein CASVGLAGYNEQFF. J is TRBJ2-1 and V is TRBV27; 9 nucleotides align to TRBD2. This CDR3 comprises 14 residues. The germline V gene encodes CDR1 MNHEY and CDR2 SMNVEV (reference sequence). Unmatched junction bases numbered 6, after V lost 8 bases and J lost 4 bases.